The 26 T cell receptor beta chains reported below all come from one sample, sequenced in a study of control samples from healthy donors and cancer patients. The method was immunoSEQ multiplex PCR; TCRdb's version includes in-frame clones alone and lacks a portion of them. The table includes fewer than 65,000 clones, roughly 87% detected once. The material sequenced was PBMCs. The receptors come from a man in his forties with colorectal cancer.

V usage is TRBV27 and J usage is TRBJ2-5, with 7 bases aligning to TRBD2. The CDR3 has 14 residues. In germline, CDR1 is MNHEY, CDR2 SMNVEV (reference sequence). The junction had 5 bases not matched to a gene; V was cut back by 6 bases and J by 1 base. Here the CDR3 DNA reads TGTGCCAGCAGACCTAGCGGACTCCAAGAGACCCAGTACTTC. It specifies CASRPSGLQETQYF.

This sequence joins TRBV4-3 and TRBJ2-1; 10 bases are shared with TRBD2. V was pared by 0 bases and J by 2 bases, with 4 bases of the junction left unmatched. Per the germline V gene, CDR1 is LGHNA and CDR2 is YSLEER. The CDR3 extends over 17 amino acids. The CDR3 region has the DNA TGCGCCAGCAGCCAAGATTTAGGACTAGCGGCCTACAATGAGCAGTTCTTC. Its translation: CASSQDLGLAAYNEQFF.

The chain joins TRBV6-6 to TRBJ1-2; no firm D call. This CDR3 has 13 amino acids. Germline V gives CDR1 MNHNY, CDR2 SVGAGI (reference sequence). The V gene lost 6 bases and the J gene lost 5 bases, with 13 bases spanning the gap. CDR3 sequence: CASSTQRRYGYTF. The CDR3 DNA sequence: TGTGCCAGCAGCACTCAACGCCGATATGGCTACACCTTC.

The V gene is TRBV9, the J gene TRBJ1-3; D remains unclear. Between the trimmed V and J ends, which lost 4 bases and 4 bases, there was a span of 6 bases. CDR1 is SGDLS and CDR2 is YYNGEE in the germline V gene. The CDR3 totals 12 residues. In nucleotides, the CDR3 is TGTGCCAGCAGCCCTGGGGGAAACACCATATATTTT. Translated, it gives CASSPGGNTIYF. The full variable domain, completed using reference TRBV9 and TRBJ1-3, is DSGVTQTPKHLITATGQRVTLRCSPRSGDLSVYWYQQSLDQGLQFLIQYYNGEERAKGNILERFSAQQFPDLHSELNLSSLELGDSALYFCASSPGGNTIYFGEGSWLTVV.

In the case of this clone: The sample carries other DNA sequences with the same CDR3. The CDR3 region is CASSLEGGYNEQFF. CDR3 nucleotide sequence: TGCGCCAGCAGCTTGGAGGGGGGATACAATGAGCAGTTCTTC. The rearrangement uses TRBV5-1 and TRBJ2-1; either TRBD1 or TRBD2 may supply D (6 bases each). The CDR3 loop spans 14 amino acids. Germline CDR1 is SGHRS and CDR2 is YFSETQ. V was clipped by 0 bases and J by 4 bases, with 8 bases between them.

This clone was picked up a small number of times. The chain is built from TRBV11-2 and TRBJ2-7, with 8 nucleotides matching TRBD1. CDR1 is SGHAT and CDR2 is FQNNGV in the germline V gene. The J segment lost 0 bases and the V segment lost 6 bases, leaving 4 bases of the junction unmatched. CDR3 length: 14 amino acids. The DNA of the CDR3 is TGTGCCAGCAGTCCTGGGACAGGCTCCTACGAGCAGTACTTC. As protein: CASSPGTGSYEQYF.

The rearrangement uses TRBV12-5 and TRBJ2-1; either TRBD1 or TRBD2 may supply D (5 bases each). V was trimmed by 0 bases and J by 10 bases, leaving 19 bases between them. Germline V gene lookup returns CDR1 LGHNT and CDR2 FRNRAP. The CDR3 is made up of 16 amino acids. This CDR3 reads CASGLVLVGGGSEQFF. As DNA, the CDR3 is TGTGCTAGTGGTTTGGTCCTGGTGGGTGGGGGAAGCGAGCAGTTCTTC.

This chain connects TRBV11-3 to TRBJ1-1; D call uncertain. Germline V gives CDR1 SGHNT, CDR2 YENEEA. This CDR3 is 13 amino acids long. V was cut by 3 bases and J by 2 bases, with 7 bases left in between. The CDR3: CASSFSSNTEAFF. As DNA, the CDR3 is TGTGCCAGCAGCTTCTCCAGTAACACTGAAGCTTTCTTT.

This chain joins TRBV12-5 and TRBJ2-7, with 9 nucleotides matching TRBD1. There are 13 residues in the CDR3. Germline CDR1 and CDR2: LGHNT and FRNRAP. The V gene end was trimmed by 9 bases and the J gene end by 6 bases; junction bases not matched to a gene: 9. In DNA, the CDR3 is TGTGCTAGCTCCGGGACAGGGATTTCCGAGCAGTACTTC. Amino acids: CASSGTGISEQYF.

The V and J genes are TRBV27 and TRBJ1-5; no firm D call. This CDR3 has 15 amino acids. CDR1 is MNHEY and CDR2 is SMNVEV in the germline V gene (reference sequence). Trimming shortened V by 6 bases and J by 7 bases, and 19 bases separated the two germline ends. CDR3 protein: CASRLEFRAGQPQHF. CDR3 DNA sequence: TGTGCCAGCAGACTTGAATTCCGGGCGGGGCAGCCCCAGCATTTT.

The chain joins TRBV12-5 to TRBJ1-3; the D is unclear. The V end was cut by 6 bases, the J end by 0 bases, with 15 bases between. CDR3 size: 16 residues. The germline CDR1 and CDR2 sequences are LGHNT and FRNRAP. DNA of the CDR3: TGTGCTAGTGGCCGAAACCGCGGAATCTCTGGAAACACCATATATTTT. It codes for CASGRNRGISGNTIYF.

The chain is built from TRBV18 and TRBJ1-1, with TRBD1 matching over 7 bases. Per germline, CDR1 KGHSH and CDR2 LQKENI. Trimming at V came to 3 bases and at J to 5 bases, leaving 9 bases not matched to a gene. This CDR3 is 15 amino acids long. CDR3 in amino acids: CASSPRRGPGTEAFF. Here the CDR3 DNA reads TGTGCCAGCTCACCTAGGAGGGGGCCGGGGACTGAAGCTTTCTTT.

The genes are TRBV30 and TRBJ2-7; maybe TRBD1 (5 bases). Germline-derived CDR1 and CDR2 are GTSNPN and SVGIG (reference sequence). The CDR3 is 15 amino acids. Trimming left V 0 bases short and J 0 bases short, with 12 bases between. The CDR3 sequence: CAWSVDVGPSYEQYF. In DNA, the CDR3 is TGTGCCTGGAGTGTCGATGTGGGGCCCTCCTACGAGCAGTACTTC. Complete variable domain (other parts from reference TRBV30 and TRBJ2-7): SQTIHQWPATLVQPVGSPLSLECTVEGTSNPNLYWYRQAAGRGLQLLFYSVGIGQISSEVPQNLSASRPQDRQFILSSKKLLLSDSGFYLCAWSVDVGPSYEQYFGPGTRLTVT.

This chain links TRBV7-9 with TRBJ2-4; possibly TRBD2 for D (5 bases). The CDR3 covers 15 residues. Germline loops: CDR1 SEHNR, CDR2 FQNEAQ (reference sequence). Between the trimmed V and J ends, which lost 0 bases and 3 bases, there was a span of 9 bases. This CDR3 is CASSLAGGGKNIQYF. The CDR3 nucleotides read TGTGCCAGCAGCTTAGCTGGTGGAGGCAAAAACATTCAGTACTTC.

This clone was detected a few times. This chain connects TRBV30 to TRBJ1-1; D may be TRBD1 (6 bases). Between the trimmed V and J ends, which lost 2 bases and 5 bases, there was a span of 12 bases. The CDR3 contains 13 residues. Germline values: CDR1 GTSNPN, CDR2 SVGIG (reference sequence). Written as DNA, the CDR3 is TGTGCCTGGAGTCTGAGGGGGGATACTGAAGCTTTCTTT. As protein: CAWSLRGDTEAFF.

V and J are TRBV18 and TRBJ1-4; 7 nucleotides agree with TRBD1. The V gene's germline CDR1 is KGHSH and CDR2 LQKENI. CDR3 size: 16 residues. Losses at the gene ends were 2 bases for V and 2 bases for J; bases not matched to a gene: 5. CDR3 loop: CASSPRTGGTNEKLFF. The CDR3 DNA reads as TGTGCCAGCTCACCAAGGACAGGAGGGACTAATGAAAAACTGTTTTTT.

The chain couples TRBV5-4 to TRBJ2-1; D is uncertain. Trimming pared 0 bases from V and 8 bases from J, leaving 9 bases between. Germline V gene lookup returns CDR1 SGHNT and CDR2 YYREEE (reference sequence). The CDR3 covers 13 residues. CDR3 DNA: TGTGCCAGCAGCTTGGGGGTTTTCGATGAGCAGTTCTTC. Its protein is CASSLGVFDEQFF. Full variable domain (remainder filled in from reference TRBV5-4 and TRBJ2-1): ETGVTQSPTHLIKTRGQQVTLRCSSQSGHNTVSWYQQALGQGPQFIFQYYREEENGRGNFPPRFSGLQFPNYSSELNVNALELDDSALYLCASSLGVFDEQFFGPGTRLTVL.

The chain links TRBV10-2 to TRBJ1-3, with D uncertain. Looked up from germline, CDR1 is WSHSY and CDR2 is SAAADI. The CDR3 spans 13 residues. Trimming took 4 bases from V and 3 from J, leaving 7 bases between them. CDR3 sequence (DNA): TGCGCCAGCAGTGTCGAGGGTGGAAACACCATATATTTT. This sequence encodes CASSVEGGNTIYF.

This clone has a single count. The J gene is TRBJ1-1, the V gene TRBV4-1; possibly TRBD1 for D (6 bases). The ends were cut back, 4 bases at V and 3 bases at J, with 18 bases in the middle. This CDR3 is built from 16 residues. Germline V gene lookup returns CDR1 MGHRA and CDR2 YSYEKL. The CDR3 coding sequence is TGCGCCAGCAGCCTAAACCCGAACACAGGGTACACTGAAGCTTTCTTT. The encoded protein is CASSLNPNTGYTEAFF.

DNA of the CDR3: TGCGCCAGCAGCCAAAACCGGGACAGCAACACTGAAGCTTTCTTT. Translated, it gives CASSQNRDSNTEAFF. This chain joins TRBV4-1 and TRBJ1-1; 7 nucleotides agree with TRBD1. With 2 bases clipped from V and 2 bases from J, the junction kept 5 bases outside the gene matches. From germline, CDR1 is MGHRA and CDR2 YSYEKL. The CDR3 loop spans 15 amino acids.

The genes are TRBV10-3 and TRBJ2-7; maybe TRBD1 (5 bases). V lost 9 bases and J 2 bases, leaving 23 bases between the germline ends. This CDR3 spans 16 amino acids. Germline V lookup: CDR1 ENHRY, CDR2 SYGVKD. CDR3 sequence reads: CAINPSAWGRAYEQYF. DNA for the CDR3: TGTGCCATTAACCCCTCCGCTTGGGGCAGGGCCTACGAGCAGTACTTC.

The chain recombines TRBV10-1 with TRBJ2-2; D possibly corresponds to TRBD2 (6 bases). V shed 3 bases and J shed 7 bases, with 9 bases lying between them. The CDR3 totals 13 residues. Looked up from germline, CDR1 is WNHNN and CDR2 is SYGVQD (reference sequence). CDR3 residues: CASSERRDGELFF. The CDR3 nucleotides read TGCGCCAGCAGTGAACGGCGGGACGGGGAGCTGTTTTTT.

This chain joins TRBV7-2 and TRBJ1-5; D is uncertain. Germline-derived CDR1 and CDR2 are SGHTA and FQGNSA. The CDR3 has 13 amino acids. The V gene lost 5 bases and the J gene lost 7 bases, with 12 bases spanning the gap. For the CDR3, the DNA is TGTGCCAGCAGCCCCGAGGCAGAACAGCCCCAGCATTTT. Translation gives CASSPEAEQPQHF.

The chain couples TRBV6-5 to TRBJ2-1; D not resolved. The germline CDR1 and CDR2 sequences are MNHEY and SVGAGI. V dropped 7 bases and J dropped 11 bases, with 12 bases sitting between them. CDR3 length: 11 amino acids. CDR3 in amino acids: CASTLSRQQFF. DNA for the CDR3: TGTGCCAGCACGTTGTCCCGTCAGCAGTTCTTC.

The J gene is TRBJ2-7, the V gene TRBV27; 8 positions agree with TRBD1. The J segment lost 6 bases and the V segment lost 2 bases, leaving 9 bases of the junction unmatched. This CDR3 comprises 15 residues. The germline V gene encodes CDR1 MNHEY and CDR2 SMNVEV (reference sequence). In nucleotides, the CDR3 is TGTGCCAGCAGTTTAAGGGCCGGACAGGGACGCGAGCAGTACTTC. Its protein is CASSLRAGQGREQYF.

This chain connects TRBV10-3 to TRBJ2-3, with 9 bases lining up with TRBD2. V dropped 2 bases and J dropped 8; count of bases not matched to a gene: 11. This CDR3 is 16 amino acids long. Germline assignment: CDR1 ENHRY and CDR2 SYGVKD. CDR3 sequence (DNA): TGTGCCATCAGTGAGATGGCACGTAGCGGGAGTGGTACGCAGTATTTT. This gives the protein CAISEMARSGSGTQYF.